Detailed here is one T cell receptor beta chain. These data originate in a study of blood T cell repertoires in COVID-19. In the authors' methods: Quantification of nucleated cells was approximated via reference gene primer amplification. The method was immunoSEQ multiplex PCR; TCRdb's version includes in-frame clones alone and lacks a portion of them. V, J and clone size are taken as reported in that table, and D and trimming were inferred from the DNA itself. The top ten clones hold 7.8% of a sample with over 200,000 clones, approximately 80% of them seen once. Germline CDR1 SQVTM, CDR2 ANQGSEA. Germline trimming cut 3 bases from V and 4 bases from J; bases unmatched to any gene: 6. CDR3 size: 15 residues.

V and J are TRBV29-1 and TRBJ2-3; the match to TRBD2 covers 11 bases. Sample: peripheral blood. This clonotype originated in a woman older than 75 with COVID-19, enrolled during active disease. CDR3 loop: CSVDSWTSGSDTQYF. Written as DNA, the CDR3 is TGCAGCGTTGATTCTTGGACTAGCGGGTCAGATACGCAGTATTTT.